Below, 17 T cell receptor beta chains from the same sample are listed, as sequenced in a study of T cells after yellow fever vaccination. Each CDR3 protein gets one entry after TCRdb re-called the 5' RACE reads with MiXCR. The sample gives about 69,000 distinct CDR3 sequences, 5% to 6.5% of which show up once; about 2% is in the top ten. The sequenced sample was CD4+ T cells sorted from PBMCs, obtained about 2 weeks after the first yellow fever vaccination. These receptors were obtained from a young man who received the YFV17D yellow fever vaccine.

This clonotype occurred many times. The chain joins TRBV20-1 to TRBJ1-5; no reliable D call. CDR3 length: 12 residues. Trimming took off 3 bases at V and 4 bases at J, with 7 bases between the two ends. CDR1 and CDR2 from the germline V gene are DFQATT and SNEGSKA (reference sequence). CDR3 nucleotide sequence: TGCAGTGCTAGTCGCGGAAATCAGCCCCAGCATTTT. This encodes CSASRGNQPQHF.

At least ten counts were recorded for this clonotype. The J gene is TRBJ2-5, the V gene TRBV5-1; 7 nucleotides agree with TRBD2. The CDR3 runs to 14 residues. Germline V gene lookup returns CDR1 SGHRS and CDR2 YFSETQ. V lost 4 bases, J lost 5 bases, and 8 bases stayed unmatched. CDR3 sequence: CASSLGLVGETQYF. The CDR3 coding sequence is TGCGCCAGCAGCCTAGGACTAGTTGGGGAGACCCAGTACTTC. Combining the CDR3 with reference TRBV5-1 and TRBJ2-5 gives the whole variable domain KAGVTQTPRYLIKTRGQQVTLSCSPISGHRSVSWYQQTPGQGLQFLFEYFSETQRNKGNFPGRFSGRQFSNSRSEMNVSTLELGDSALYLCASSLGLVGETQYFGPGTRLLVL.

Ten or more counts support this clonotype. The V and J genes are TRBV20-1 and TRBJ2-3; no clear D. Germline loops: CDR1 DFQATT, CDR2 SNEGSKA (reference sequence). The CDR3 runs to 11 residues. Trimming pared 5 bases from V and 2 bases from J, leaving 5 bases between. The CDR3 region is CSALPTDTQYF. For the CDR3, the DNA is TGCAGTGCTCTACCCACAGATACGCAGTATTTT.

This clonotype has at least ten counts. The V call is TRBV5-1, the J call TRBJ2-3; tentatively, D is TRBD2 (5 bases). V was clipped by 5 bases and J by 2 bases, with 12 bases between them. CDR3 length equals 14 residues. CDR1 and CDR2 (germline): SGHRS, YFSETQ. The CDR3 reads CASSLEGNTDTQYF. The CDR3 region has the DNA TGCGCCAGCAGTCTAGAGGGAAACACAGATACGCAGTATTTT.

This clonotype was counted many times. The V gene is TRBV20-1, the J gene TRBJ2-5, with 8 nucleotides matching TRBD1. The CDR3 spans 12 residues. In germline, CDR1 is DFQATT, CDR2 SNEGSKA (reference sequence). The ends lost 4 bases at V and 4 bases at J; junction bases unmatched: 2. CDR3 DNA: TGCAGTGCTATGGACAGGGCAGAGACCCAGTACTTC. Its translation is CSAMDRAETQYF.

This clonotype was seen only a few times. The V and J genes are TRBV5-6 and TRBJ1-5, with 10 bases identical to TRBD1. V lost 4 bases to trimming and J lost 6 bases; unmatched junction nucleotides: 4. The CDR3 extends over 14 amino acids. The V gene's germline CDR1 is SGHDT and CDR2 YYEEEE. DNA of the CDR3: TGTGCCAGCAGCCGACAGGGGGCCACTCAGCCCCAGCATTTT. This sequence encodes CASSRQGATQPQHF.

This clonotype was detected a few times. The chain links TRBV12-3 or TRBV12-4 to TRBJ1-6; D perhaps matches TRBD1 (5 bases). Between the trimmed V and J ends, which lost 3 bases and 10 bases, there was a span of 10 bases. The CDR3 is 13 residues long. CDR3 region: CASSFQGRSPLHF. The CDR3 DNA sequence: TGTGCCAGCAGTTTCCAGGGAAGGTCACCCCTCCACTTT.

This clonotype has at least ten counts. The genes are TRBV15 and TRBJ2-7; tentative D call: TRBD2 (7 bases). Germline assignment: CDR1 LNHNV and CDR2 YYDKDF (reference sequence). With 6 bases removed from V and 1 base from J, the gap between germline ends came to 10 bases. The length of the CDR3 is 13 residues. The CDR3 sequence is CATRGGGSYEQYF. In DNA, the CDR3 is TGTGCCACCAGAGGGGGGGGATCCTACGAGCAGTACTTC.

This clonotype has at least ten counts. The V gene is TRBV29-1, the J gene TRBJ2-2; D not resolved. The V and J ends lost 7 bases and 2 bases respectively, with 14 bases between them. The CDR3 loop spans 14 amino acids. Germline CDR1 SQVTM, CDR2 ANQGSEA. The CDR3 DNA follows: TGCAGCGCTTCTCTCCCGGCAAACACCGGGGAGCTGTTTTTT. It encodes CSASLPANTGELFF.

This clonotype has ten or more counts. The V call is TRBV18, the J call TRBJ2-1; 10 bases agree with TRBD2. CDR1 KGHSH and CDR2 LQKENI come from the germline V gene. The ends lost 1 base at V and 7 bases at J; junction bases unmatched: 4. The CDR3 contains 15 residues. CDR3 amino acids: CASSPLPAGGNEQFF. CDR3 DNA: TGTGCCAGCTCACCACTGCCAGCGGGGGGGAATGAGCAGTTCTTC.

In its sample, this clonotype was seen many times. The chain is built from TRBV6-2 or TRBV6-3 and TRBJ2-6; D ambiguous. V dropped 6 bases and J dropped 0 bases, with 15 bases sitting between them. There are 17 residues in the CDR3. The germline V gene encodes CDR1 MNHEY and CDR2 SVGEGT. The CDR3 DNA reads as TGTGCCAGCAGCAAGATGGCTATAAGCTCTGGGGCCAACGTCCTGACTTTC. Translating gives CASSKMAISSGANVLTF.

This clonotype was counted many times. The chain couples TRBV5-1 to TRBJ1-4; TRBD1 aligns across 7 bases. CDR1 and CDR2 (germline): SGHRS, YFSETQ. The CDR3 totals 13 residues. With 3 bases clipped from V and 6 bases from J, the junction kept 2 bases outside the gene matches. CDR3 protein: CASSWDRDEKLFF. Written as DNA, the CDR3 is TGCGCCAGCAGCTGGGACAGAGATGAAAAACTGTTTTTT.

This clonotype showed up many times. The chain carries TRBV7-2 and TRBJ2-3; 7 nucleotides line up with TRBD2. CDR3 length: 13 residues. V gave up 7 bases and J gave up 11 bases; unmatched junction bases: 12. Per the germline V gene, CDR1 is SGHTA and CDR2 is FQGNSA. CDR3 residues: CASKSGTTVWQYF. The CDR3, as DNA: TGTGCCAGCAAGTCCGGGACTACCGTATGGCAGTATTTT.

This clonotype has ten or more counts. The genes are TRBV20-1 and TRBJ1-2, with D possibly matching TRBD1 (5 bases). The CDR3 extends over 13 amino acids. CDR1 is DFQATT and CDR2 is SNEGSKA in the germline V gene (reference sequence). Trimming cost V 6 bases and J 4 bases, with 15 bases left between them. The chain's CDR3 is CSATAGLLYGYTF. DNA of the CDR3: TGCAGTGCCACGGCGGGGCTCCTCTATGGCTACACCTTC.

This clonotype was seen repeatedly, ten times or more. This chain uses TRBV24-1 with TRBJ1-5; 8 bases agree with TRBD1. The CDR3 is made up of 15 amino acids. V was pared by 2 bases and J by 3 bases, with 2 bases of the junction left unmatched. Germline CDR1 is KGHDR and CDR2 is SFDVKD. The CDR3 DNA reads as TGTGCCACCAGTGATTCGGGACAGGTCAATCAGCCCCAGCATTTT. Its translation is CATSDSGQVNQPQHF.

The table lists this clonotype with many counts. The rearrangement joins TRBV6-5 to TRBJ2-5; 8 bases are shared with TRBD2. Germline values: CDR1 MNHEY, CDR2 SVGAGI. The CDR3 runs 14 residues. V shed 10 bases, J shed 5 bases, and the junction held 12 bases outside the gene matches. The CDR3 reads CATRRGLVKETQYF. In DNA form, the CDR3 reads TGTGCCACCCGACGGGGACTAGTAAAGGAGACCCAGTACTTC.

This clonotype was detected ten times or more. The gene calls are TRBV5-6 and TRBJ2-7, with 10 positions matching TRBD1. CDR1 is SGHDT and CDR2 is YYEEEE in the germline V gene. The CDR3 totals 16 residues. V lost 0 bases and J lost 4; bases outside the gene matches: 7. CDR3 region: CASSLGVDRGLYEQYV. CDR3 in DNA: TGTGCCAGCAGCTTGGGGGTAGACAGGGGGCTTTACGAGCAGTACGTC.